Here is one TCR beta chain with its context. Its antigen remains unknown. Germline V gene lookup returns CDR1 MGHDK and CDR2 SYGVNS. The CDR3 sequence is 16 residues long. V lost 5 bases to trimming and J lost 11 bases; unmatched junction nucleotides: 16. The data originate from a study of post-analysis software for immune sequencing data. Across the whole study: The cohort encompassed relapsing-remitting, secondary progressive and progressive-relapsing multiple sclerosis disease courses. General study findings and limits: Patients carried roughly five TRBV segments more frequently than controls did, and TRBV5-6, TRBV5-1 and TRBV20-1 were among them. A significant reduction in normalized Chao1 diversity was observed in multiple sclerosis patients versus controls.

Unique molecular identifiers were present in the TCR beta cDNA libraries. Once roughly 0.85 to 11 million T cells were used, 400,000 to 550,000 cDNA molecules resulted. Using its own MiXCR run on the PCR reads, TCRdb lists one record per CDR3 protein. The sample has approximately 770,000 distinct CDR3 sequences; approximately 44% are singletons. The sequenced material came from blood. The gene calls are TRBV25-1 and TRBJ2-5, with 11 nucleotides matching TRBD2. The TCR sequence derives from a girl aged 5-17 years with multiple sclerosis. The chain's CDR3 is CASSPWTSGPRGEQYF. The CDR3 region has the DNA TGTGCCAGCAGTCCTTGGACTAGCGGGCCCCGGGGGGAGCAGTACTTC.